These 27 T cell receptor beta chains originate from one sample sequenced in a study of tumor and adjacent non-tumor tissue in lung cancer. Three rounds of nested PCR, following a modified ARM-PCR protocol, produced the TCRbeta library. TCRdb re-called the multiplex PCR reads with MiXCR, one entry per CDR3 protein. This table holds some 100,000 distinct CDR3 sequences, under 65% found once. No cell sorting was done before RNA was extracted from the tissue. Distant lung tissue was collected more than 3 cm away from the tumor edge. Material for sequencing was distant non-tumor lung tissue. The receptors shown here come from a man in his sixties with non-small cell lung cancer.

Comment on this clonotype: The junction does not match germline at one end; this may be a read error. The V gene is TRBV11-3, the J gene TRBJ2-1; a possible D gene is TRBD2 (6 bases). The germline V gene encodes CDR1 SGHNT and CDR2 YENEEA. The CDR3 sequence is 14 residues long. CDR3 DNA sequence: TGTGTCAGCAGCCGGGGACTTGCGCCTGATGGGCAGTTCTTC. Amino acid sequence: CVSSRGLAPDGQFF. The full variable domain, rest sourced from reference TRBV11-3 and TRBJ2-1, is EAGVVQSPRYKIIEKKQPVAFWCNPISGHNTLYWYLQNLGQGPELLIRYENEEAVDDSQLPKDRFSAERLKGVDSTLKIQPAELGDSAVYLCVSSRGLAPDGQFFGPGTRLTVL.

The table lists this clonotype with many counts. The chain combines TRBV6-2 or TRBV6-3 with TRBJ2-7; possibly TRBD2 for D (5 bases). From germline, CDR1 is MNHEY and CDR2 SVGEGT. The CDR3 runs to 16 residues. V was pared by 5 bases and J by 0 bases, with 17 bases between. The CDR3 is CASSLALFGDSYEQYF. CDR3 DNA sequence: TGTGCCAGCAGTCTAGCACTCTTCGGGGACTCCTACGAGCAGTACTTC.

Worth noting for this clonotype: A clone one base away is much larger, so this may be a read error. The chain is built from TRBV7-9 and TRBJ2-2, with 8 positions matching TRBD2. The CDR3 covers 14 residues. Germline CDR1 reads SEHNR; CDR2 reads FQNEAQ (reference sequence). CDR3 in amino acids: CASSEIAGHGELLF. The CDR3 coding sequence is TGTGCCAGCAGCGAAATAGCGGGACACGGGGAGCTGCTTTTT. Drawing the rest from reference TRBV7-9 and TRBJ2-2, the complete variable domain is DTGVSQNPRHKITKRGQNVTFRCDPISEHNRLYWYRQTLGQGPEFLTYFQNEAQLEKSRLLSDRFSAERPKGSFSTLEIQRTEQGDSAMYLCASSEIAGHGELLFGEGSRLTVL.

This chain connects TRBV19 to TRBJ2-2; D ambiguous. V was trimmed by 6 bases and J by 5 bases, leaving 10 bases between them. Germline CDR1 and CDR2: LNHDA and SQIVND (reference sequence). The CDR3 loop spans 13 amino acids. CDR3 DNA: TGTGCCAGTAGACCCCGCGTAACCGGGGAGCTGTTTTTT. Protein product: CASRPRVTGELFF.

The J gene is TRBJ1-3, the V gene TRBV6-5, with D perhaps TRBD1 (6 bases). Germline lookup yields CDR1 MNHEY and CDR2 SVGAGI. The ends were cut back, 5 bases at V and 2 bases at J, with 22 bases in the middle. The CDR3 length is 18 residues. CDR3 DNA sequence: TGTGCCAGCAGTACGGGGGCCTTCGGGGGTACCCCTGGAAACACCATATATTTT. Protein sequence: CASSTGAFGGTPGNTIYF.

Regarding this clonotype: The junction shows a germline mismatch at one end, possibly a read error. V gene TRBV11-3 combines with J gene TRBJ2-7; 7 nucleotides line up with TRBD2. CDR1 is SGHNT and CDR2 is YENEEA in the germline V gene. The CDR3 is made up of 15 amino acids. In nucleotides, the CDR3 is TGTACCAGTAGGAGGGCTAGCGGCAGCTCCTACAAGCAGTACTTC. Its protein product is CTSRRASGSSYKQYF.

The rearrangement links TRBV12-3 or TRBV12-4 to TRBJ1-6, with 8 bases fitting TRBD1. The CDR3 extends over 14 amino acids. V was clipped by 6 bases and J by 18 bases; unmatched bases: 16. The CDR3 sequence is CASRQTGVNSSPHF. The DNA for the CDR3 is TGTGCCAGCAGACAGACAGGGGTTAATTCATCCCCCCACTTT.

This clonotype was observed many times. The chain recombines TRBV28 with TRBJ1-2, with 11 bases lining up with TRBD1. This CDR3 has 13 amino acids. Germline assignment: CDR1 MDHEN and CDR2 SYDVKM. After removal of 6 bases from V and 8 bases from J, the junction contained 5 bases not matched to a gene. CDR3 coding DNA: TGTGCCAGCAGCATGGGACAGGGGGTCGGCTACACCTTC. It codes for CASSMGQGVGYTF.

Details on this clonotype: Compared with germline, one end of the junction differs, possibly owing to a read error. This chain connects TRBV6-5 to TRBJ1-1, with D maybe TRBD1 (6 bases). The CDR3 extends over 16 amino acids. CDR1 MNHEY and CDR2 SVGAGI come from the germline V gene. CDR3 nucleotide sequence: TGTGCCAGCAGTTACTTGGTTGCCAGGACAGACACTGAACCTTTCTTT. The encoded protein is CASSYLVARTDTEPFF.

The chain combines TRBV6-1 with TRBJ2-1; D is ambiguous. Germline values: CDR1 MNHNS, CDR2 SASEGT. Deletions cut 10 bases from V and 5 bases from J, with 15 bases between. This CDR3 is built from 13 residues. The CDR3 DNA reads TGTGCCAACAATGAAGCTTGCCACAATGAGCAGTTCTTC. This sequence encodes CANNEACHNEQFF.

As regards this clonotype: Just one base apart from a much larger clone, this may be a read error. The chain recombines TRBV4-1 with TRBJ1-5; D is uncertain. CDR1 is MGHRA and CDR2 is YSYEKL in the germline V gene. The CDR3 is made up of 14 amino acids. CDR3 in amino acids: CAISVEQSNQPQHF. CDR3 DNA: TGCGCCATCAGCGTCGAACAGAGCAATCAGCCCCAGCATTTT.

Comment on this clonotype: Relative to the germline gene, one junction end is altered; a read error may explain this. The rearrangement uses TRBV4-3 and TRBJ2-5; 10 nucleotides match TRBD2. This CDR3 is 16 amino acids long. Germline CDR1 LGHNA, CDR2 YSLEER. The DNA of the CDR3 is TGCGCCAGCAGCCAAGAAGCGGGGGGGCTCCAAGAGACACAGTACTTC. Amino acids: CASSQEAGGLQETQYF.

Note on this clonotype: This may come from a read error, since a much larger clone is one base off. J is TRBJ1-5 and V is TRBV12-3 or TRBV12-4; D remains unclear. The CDR3 covers 13 residues. V lost 5 bases and J lost 2, with 7 bases in between. CDR3 DNA: TGTGCCAGCAGTACAGAGGGCAATCAGCCCCAGCATTTT. This sequence encodes CASSTEGNQPQHF.

This clonotype occurred many times. This sequence joins TRBV6-1 and TRBJ2-3, with no clear D. Germline V gives CDR1 MNHNS, CDR2 SASEGT. The CDR3 totals 12 residues. Trimming left V 0 bases short and J 5 bases short, with 3 bases between. The CDR3: CASSEALDTQYF. CDR3 bases: TGTGCCAGCAGTGAAGCGCTAGATACGCAGTATTTT.

This clonotype was observed many times. CDR3 protein: CASTWAGGPYNEQFF. Written as DNA, the CDR3 is TGTGCCAGCACCTGGGCGGGGGGGCCCTACAATGAGCAGTTCTTC. The rearrangement uses TRBV12-3 or TRBV12-4 and TRBJ2-1; TRBD2 aligns across 9 bases. The CDR3 is 15 amino acids. J lost 2 bases, V lost 7 bases, and 6 bases had no gene match.

Points on this clonotype: The conserved closing phenylalanine or tryptophan is absent in this CDR3, likely reflecting a read error. The DNA is left out, because the CDR3 cannot be placed on it with certainty; the CDR3 is given as TCRdb lists it. The genes are TRBV10-3 and TRBJ1-5; the table's D gene call, TRBD1, was not cross checked with the DNA. CDR1 and CDR2 from the germline V gene are ENHRY and SYGVKD. The CDR3 length equals 15 residues, ends included. CDR3 amino acids: CAISEGAGYDQPQQS.

The V gene is TRBV11-3, the J gene TRBJ2-7; no definite D call. This CDR3 is 11 amino acids long. Per germline, CDR1 SGHNT and CDR2 YENEEA. CDR3 DNA: TGTGTTAGCAGCCATAACTACGAGCAGTACTTC. It encodes CVSSHNYEQYF.

The chain uses TRBV5-1 and TRBJ1-1; TRBD1 agrees at 12 bases. The CDR3 runs 16 residues. V lost 4 bases and J lost 1; bases outside the gene matches: 5. Looked up from germline, CDR1 is SGHRS and CDR2 is YFSETQ. CDR3 region: CASSLGQGAGNTEAFF. Written as DNA, the CDR3 is TGCGCCAGCAGCCTGGGACAGGGGGCGGGGAACACTGAAGCTTTCTTT.

This clonotype was observed once. The rearrangement joins TRBV10-2 to TRBJ2-1; no reliable D call. V lost 4 bases and J lost 4, with 11 bases in between. The CDR3 spans 14 residues. In germline, CDR1 is WSHSY, CDR2 SAAADI. The CDR3 loop is CASSAWTLYNEQFF. CDR3 nucleotides: TGCGCCAGCAGTGCCTGGACCTTATACAATGAGCAGTTCTTC.

The V and J genes are TRBV29-1 and TRBJ2-7; 7 bases are shared with TRBD2. Germline values: CDR1 SQVTM, CDR2 ANQGSEA. The CDR3 has 15 amino acids. The CDR3 loop is CRAGDSSGISYEQYF. CDR3 nucleotides: TGCAGGGCTGGTGACTCTAGCGGCATCTCCTACGAGCAGTACTTC.

To note about this clonotype: An end of the junction does not agree with germline; a read error may underlie this. This chain connects TRBV11-2 to TRBJ2-1; tentative D call: TRBD2 (5 bases). CDR3 length: 17 amino acids. Germline V gene lookup returns CDR1 SGHAT and CDR2 FQNNGV. The CDR3 nucleotides are TGCGGCAGTAGCATAGTGAGGGAACTGCCTTACCGAGGGGAGCAGTTCTTC. Translated, it gives CGSSIVRELPYRGEQFF.

Many counts were recorded for this clonotype. V and J are TRBV5-4 and TRBJ2-2; 11 positions match TRBD2. The CDR3 length is 17 residues. Germline CDR1 and CDR2: SGHNT and YYREEE (reference sequence). V was clipped by 3 bases and J by 4 bases; unmatched bases: 8. As DNA, the CDR3 is TGTGCCAGCAGCTCCCCCGGACTAGCGGGTACCACCGGGGAGCTGTTTTTT. Encoded protein: CASSSPGLAGTTGELFF.

This clonotype appeared many times. This chain links TRBV6-2 or TRBV6-3 with TRBJ2-3; 7 bases fit TRBD1. This CDR3 contains 18 residues. CDR1 is MNHEY, CDR2 SVGEGT, per germline. Trimming removed 4 bases from V and 2 bases from J; junction bases left unmatched: 15. The DNA for the CDR3 is TGTGCCAGCAGTTTTTTAGTCCTTGACAGGGTTTCCACAGATACGCAGTATTTT. This sequence encodes CASSFLVLDRVSTDTQYF.

Regarding this clonotype: This may be a read error: a much more frequent sequence differs by one nucleotide. The chain couples TRBV20-1 to TRBJ2-7; 13 bases agree with TRBD2. Trimming took 1 base from V and 4 from J; bases not matched to a gene: 4. From germline, CDR1 is DFQATT and CDR2 SNEGSKA (reference sequence). This CDR3 spans 15 amino acids. CDR3: CSARAGTSGAYEQYF. As DNA, the CDR3 is TGCAGTGCTAGAGCCGGGACTAGCGGGGCATACGAGCAGTACTTC.

With regard to this clonotype: One end of the junction fails to match germline, which may point to a read error. The chain employs TRBV12-3 or TRBV12-4 and TRBJ1-3; TRBD1 might be the D (6 bases). The CDR3 has 14 amino acids. The CDR3 region is CAGSPQGTGNTIYF. In DNA form, the CDR3 reads TGTGCCGGCAGTCCTCAGGGGACTGGAAATACCATATATTTT.

V is TRBV6-5 and J is TRBJ1-1; D unresolved. From germline, CDR1 is MNHEY and CDR2 SVGAGI. V was shortened by 7 bases and J by 1 base, with 10 bases between the two germline ends. There are 13 residues in the CDR3. The CDR3 loop reads CASNSVGNTEAFF. The DNA of the CDR3 is TGTGCCAGCAATTCAGTGGGGAACACTGAAGCTTTCTTT.

This clonotype was counted many times. The chain joins TRBV6-2 or TRBV6-3 to TRBJ2-2; D call uncertain. Trimming took off 6 bases at V and 5 bases at J, with 13 bases between the two ends. The CDR3 runs to 14 residues. CDR1 is MNHEY and CDR2 is SVGEGT in the germline V gene. CDR3 region: CASSPSVRTGELFF. CDR3 nucleotides: TGTGCCAGCAGCCCAAGTGTCCGTACCGGGGAGCTGTTTTTT.